This TCR beta chain was sequenced in a study of blood T cell repertoires in COVID-19. As for the study in general: In each case, the material was cDNA or gDNA derived from T cells, B-cell-depleted T cells, or PBMCs.

This CDR3 has 14 amino acids. CDR1 and CDR2 from the germline V gene are SGHRS and YFSETQ. Trimming removed 3 bases from V and 0 bases from J, with 7 bases in between. Per the original methods: Reference gene primer amplification yielded estimated nucleated cell counts. Produced via immunoSEQ multiplex PCR; TCRdb's table is partial and in-frame only. V, J and clone size derive from that table, while D and trimming were established from the DNA sequence. The sample lists approximately 110,000 clones; about 81% were seen once. This chain uses TRBV5-1 with TRBJ2-1; D gene unclear. The receptor was isolated from a man between 65 and 85 years old with acute or convalescent COVID-19. The source material was peripheral blood. CDR3 DNA: TGCGCCAGCAGCTGGCCCCGCTCCTACAATGAGCAGTTCTTC. Encoded protein: CASSWPRSYNEQFF.